The clone carrying this TCR beta chain was seen at least ten times. The antigen remains undetermined. MiXCR was run by TCRdb on the reads, yielding one entry per CDR3 protein. The repertoire includes just under 500,000 distinct CDR3 sequences, roughly 34% of them detected once, and roughly 15% sits in the top ten. The CDR3 is 15 amino acids. Germline V lookup: CDR1 SGHTA, CDR2 FQGNSA. V was pared by 4 bases and J by 0 bases, with 10 bases between. The data were obtained in a study of T cell repertoires in cytomegalovirus infection. Across the whole study: Epitope selection comprised recently identified HLA-C-restricted CMV epitopes and well-studied HLA-B-restricted CMV epitopes. Public TCR beta signatures marked donors with CMV infection and the matching HLA.

Broader study findings: Ex vivo responses were dominated by HLA-C-restricted CMV-specific TCR beta clonotypes. Identification of carriers of CMV plus the relevant HLA was achieved through cumulative public TCR beta family frequency.

V and J are TRBV7-2 and TRBJ2-1; D may correspond to TRBD1 or TRBD2 (6 bases each). The receptor was derived from a human donor in good health (CMV status not recorded). Some clones in this sample may be carry-over from other donors' samples. Sequenced here: cultured PBMCs, sampled from culture after CMV antigen stimulation. CDR3 in DNA: TGTGCCAGCAGCTCCGGGGGCAGCTCCTACAATGAGCAGTTCTTC. Protein product: CASSSGGSSYNEQFF.